What follows are 9 T cell receptor beta chains derived from one specimen sequenced in a study of blood T cell repertoires in COVID-19. Only in-frame clones appear in the TCRdb table, and some are missing; sequencing was by immunoSEQ multiplex PCR. Of about 320,000 clones in the sample, 70% to 90% were seen once. Sequenced sample: PBMCs or T cells enriched from blood (not recorded which). These receptors were collected from a woman in her 30s who had recovered from COVID-19.

The CDR3 bases are TGTGCCAGCAGCTCCTCCCCAGATACGCAGTATTTT. This encodes CASSSSPDTQYF. The rearrangement links TRBV7-2 to TRBJ2-3; no firm D call. Germline lookup yields CDR1 SGHTA and CDR2 FQGNSA. The ends were cut back, 4 bases at V and 4 bases at J, with 6 bases in the middle. The CDR3 runs 12 residues.

The chain uses TRBV20-1 and TRBJ1-2; D not resolved. Germline loops: CDR1 DFQATT, CDR2 SNEGSKA (reference sequence). The CDR3 is 12 amino acids. Trimming removed 3 bases from V and 4 bases from J, with 9 bases in between. This CDR3 reads CSASQASYGYTF. DNA of the CDR3: TGCAGTGCTAGTCAGGCATCCTATGGCTACACCTTC.

The rearrangement links TRBV19 to TRBJ1-2; 7 bases agree with TRBD1. The germline V gene has CDR1 LNHDA and CDR2 SQIVND (reference sequence). After removal of 6 bases from V and 2 bases from J, the junction contained 6 bases not matched to a gene. There are 14 residues in the CDR3. CDR3 region: CASRKGTDNYGYTF. DNA for the CDR3: TGTGCCAGTAGAAAAGGGACAGACAACTATGGCTACACCTTC.

A few counts support this clone. V gene TRBV6-5 combines with J gene TRBJ1-2; tentative D call: TRBD1 (6 bases). CDR1 and CDR2 (germline): MNHEY, SVGAGI. The CDR3 runs to 14 residues. Trimming left V 6 bases short and J 2 bases short, with 13 bases between. CDR3 DNA: TGTGCCAGCAGCGTACAGGGTCCAAACTATGGCTACACCTTC. As protein: CASSVQGPNYGYTF.

The J gene is TRBJ1-1, the V gene TRBV9; D perhaps matches TRBD1 (6 bases). Germline CDR1 and CDR2: SGDLS and YYNGEE. The CDR3 is 15 amino acids. V lost 0 bases and J 4 bases, leaving 13 bases between the germline ends. The CDR3: CASSVEGGTVTEAFF. The CDR3 DNA reads TGTGCCAGCAGCGTAGAGGGGGGGACCGTCACTGAAGCTTTCTTT.

The DNA for the CDR3 is TGCGCCAGCAGAGAACACAGGGATGGCTACACCTTC. Its translation: CASREHRDGYTF. The chain couples TRBV10-2 to TRBJ1-2, with D possibly matching TRBD1 (6 bases). The CDR3 is 12 residues long. V lost 6 bases and J lost 6, with 11 bases in between. Per germline, CDR1 WSHSY and CDR2 SAAADI.

The chain uses TRBV11-2 and TRBJ2-1, with D tentatively TRBD1 (5 bases). V lost 5 bases and J 5 bases, leaving 16 bases between the germline ends. Per the germline V gene, CDR1 is SGHAT and CDR2 is FQNNGV. The CDR3 has 15 residues. CDR3 region: CASSLLDRPNNEQFF. CDR3 nucleotide sequence: TGTGCCAGCAGCCTCCTAGACAGACCAAACAATGAGCAGTTCTTC.

The chain joins TRBV6-7 to TRBJ1-2; D is uncertain. TRBV6-7 is an ORF for which the function is uncertain. Trimming pared 0 bases from V and 0 bases from J, leaving 14 bases between. This CDR3 is built from 17 residues. CDR3 amino acids: CASSYSPWPGANYGYTF. CDR3 nucleotide sequence: TGTGCCAGCAGTTACTCTCCATGGCCAGGCGCTAACTATGGCTACACCTTC.

The V and J genes are TRBV19 and TRBJ1-1, with D unclear. In germline, CDR1 is LNHDA, CDR2 SQIVND (reference sequence). Trimming took 6 bases from V and 1 from J, leaving 6 bases between them. The CDR3 runs 12 residues. This CDR3 reads CASSKRNTEAFF. The CDR3 DNA reads TGTGCCAGTAGCAAGAGGAACACTGAAGCTTTCTTT. Combining the CDR3 with reference TRBV19 and TRBJ1-1 gives the whole variable domain DGGITQSPKYLFRKEGQNVTLSCEQNLNHDAMYWYRQDPGQGLRLIYYSQIVNDFQKGDIAEGYSVSREKKESFPLTVTSAQKNPTAFYLCASSKRNTEAFFGQGTRLTVV.